A selection of T cell receptor beta chains follows, all from one sample in a study of blood T cell repertoires in COVID-19. Sequencing was performed with immunoSEQ multiplex PCR; in TCRdb, only in-frame clones are kept and a portion is missing. The sample has hundreds of thousands of clones, roughly nine tenths seen once. Sequenced: PBMCs or T cells enriched from blood (not recorded which). Receptor source: a woman in her 50s in a cohort exposed to, infected with or recovered from COVID-19 (not recorded which). CDR3s include the opening cysteine and the closing phenylalanine or tryptophan. The D gene is left open where the match is weak. Not all rows give a size; the values are once, few, many and, for expanded clones, a class.

D: TRBD1; J: TRBJ2-5; V: TRBV30; size: NA; CDR3: CAFSLTGTGGRETQYF; DNA: TGTGCCTTCTCACTGACCGGGACAGGGGGCCGGGAGACCCAGTACTTC
D: NA; J: TRBJ2-7; V: TRBV4-3; size: NA; CDR3: CASSHNTGRDYEQYF; DNA: TGCGCCAGCAGCCACAATACCGGGAGAGATTACGAGCAGTACTTC
D: TRBD1; J: TRBJ1-6; V: TRBV7-2; size: NA; CDR3: CASSPGTGGYSPLHF; DNA: TGTGCCAGCAGCCCCGGGACAGGGGGCTATTCACCCCTCCACTTT
D: TRBD1; J: TRBJ1-6; V: TRBV18; size: NA; CDR3: CASSQTGGGTVGSPLHF; DNA: TGTGCCAGCTCACAAACAGGGGGCGGAACAGTTGGATCACCCCTCCACTTT
D: TRBD1; J: TRBJ1-4; V: TRBV5-1; size: NA; CDR3: CASSLAGQGFEKLFF; DNA: TGCGCCAGCAGCTTGGCGGGACAGGGGTTTGAAAAACTGTTTTTT
D: TRBD1; J: TRBJ2-5; V: TRBV5-5; size: NA; CDR3: CASSSDRGRRIETQYF; DNA: TGTGCCAGCAGCTCCGACAGGGGGCGAAGGATAGAGACCCAGTACTTC
D: NA; J: TRBJ2-3; V: TRBV29-1; size: NA; CDR3: CSLRGGSSTDTQYF; DNA: TGCAGCCTCCGCGGGGGCTCTAGCACAGATACGCAGTATTTT
D: NA; J: TRBJ2-5; V: TRBV5-6; size: once; CDR3: CASSSQAGMAQETQYF; DNA: TGTGCCAGCAGCTCCCAGGCGGGGATGGCGCAAGAGACCCAGTACTTC
D: NA; J: TRBJ2-1; V: TRBV7-2; size: NA; CDR3: CAVGGGHEQFF; DNA: TGTGCCGTTGGGGGGGGGCATGAGCAGTTCTTC
D: TRBD1; J: TRBJ1-2; V: TRBV30; size: NA; CDR3: CACLGQVNYGYTF; DNA: TGTGCCTGTTTGGGACAGGTTAACTATGGCTACACCTTC
D: TRBD1; J: TRBJ2-2; V: TRBV10-3; size: NA; CDR3: CAISDPGQGRPGELFF; DNA: TGTGCCATCAGCGATCCGGGACAGGGGAGGCCCGGGGAGCTGTTTTTT
D: NA; J: TRBJ2-7; V: TRBV18; size: NA; CDR3: CASSPRRGSPYEQYF; DNA: TGTGCCAGCTCACCGAGAAGGGGTTCCCCCTACGAGCAGTACTTC
D: TRBD1; J: TRBJ1-4; V: TRBV3-1/TRBV3-2; size: NA; CDR3: CASSPRTGAPEKLFF; DNA: TGTGCCAGCAGCCCCCGGACAGGGGCCCCTGAAAAACTGTTTTTT
D: NA; J: TRBJ1-5; V: TRBV7-2; size: NA; CDR3: CASSRGARENQPQHF; DNA: TGTGCCAGCAGCCGCGGGGCCAGGGAAAATCAGCCCCAGCATTTT
D: NA; J: TRBJ2-7; V: TRBV6-1; size: NA; CDR3: CASSAGLNRQVPYEQYF; DNA: TGTGCCAGCAGTGCGGGATTAAACCGACAAGTCCCCTACGAGCAGTACTTC
D: TRBD2; J: TRBJ2-3; V: TRBV6-1; size: NA; CDR3: CASSGGLAGGLGDTQYF; DNA: TGTGCCAGCAGTGGCGGACTAGCGGGGGGCCTAGGAGATACGCAGTATTTT
D: TRBD2; J: TRBJ2-2; V: TRBV14; size: NA; CDR3: CASSQGRGGRSGELFF; DNA: TGTGCCAGCAGCCAAGGCCGGGGGGGCCGGAGCGGGGAGCTGTTTTTT
D: NA; J: TRBJ2-7; V: TRBV6-2/TRBV6-3; size: NA; CDR3: CASSYPEDYEQYF; DNA: TGTGCCAGCAGTTACCCCGAGGATTACGAGCAGTACTTC
D: TRBD1; J: TRBJ1-2; V: TRBV19; size: NA; CDR3: CASRGTGIYGYTF; DNA: TGTGCCAGTAGGGGGACAGGGATCTATGGCTACACCTTC
D: NA; J: TRBJ2-6; V: TRBV18; size: NA; CDR3: CASSARQDSGANVLTF; DNA: TGTGCCAGCTCAGCACGACAGGACTCTGGGGCCAACGTCCTGACTTTC
D: NA; J: TRBJ2-3; V: TRBV30; size: NA; CDR3: CAWGLRFTDTQYF; DNA: TGTGCCTGGGGACTACGATTCACAGATACGCAGTATTTT
D: NA; J: TRBJ2-5; V: TRBV20-1; size: NA; CDR3: CSASTRDLETQYF; DNA: TGCAGTGCTAGTACCCGGGACTTAGAGACCCAGTACTTC
D: NA; J: TRBJ1-6; V: TRBV27; size: few; CDR3: CASAYPGANSPLHF; DNA: TGTGCCAGCGCCTACCCAGGGGCAAATTCACCCCTCCACTTT
D: TRBD1; J: TRBJ1-3; V: TRBV25-1; size: NA; CDR3: CASSEVGQGRNTIYF; DNA: TGTGCCAGCAGTGAAGTAGGACAGGGAAGAAACACCATATATTTT
D: TRBD2; J: TRBJ2-7; V: TRBV3-1/TRBV3-2; size: NA; CDR3: CASSPAGAGGSYEQYF; DNA: TGTGCCAGCAGCCCCGCCGGAGCGGGGGGCTCCTACGAGCAGTACTTC
D: TRBD1; J: TRBJ2-5; V: TRBV6-5; size: NA; CDR3: CASNLGTGETQYF; DNA: TGTGCCAGCAACCTAGGGACAGGCGAGACCCAGTACTTC
D: NA; J: TRBJ1-6; V: TRBV30; size: NA; CDR3: CASQGHPIPSTSPLHF; DNA: TGTGCCTCGCAGGGACACCCAATCCCTTCTACTTCACCCCTCCACTTT
D: NA; J: TRBJ1-1; V: TRBV10-2; size: NA; CDR3: CASSPDEGRNTEAFF; DNA: TGCGCCAGCAGCCCCGACGAGGGTCGGAACACTGAAGCTTTCTTT
D: NA; J: TRBJ1-1; V: TRBV6-2/TRBV6-3; size: NA; CDR3: CASSYGLGGFGEAFF; DNA: TGTGCCAGCAGTTACGGCCTCGGCGGGTTCGGAGAAGCTTTCTTT
D: TRBD1; J: TRBJ1-3; V: TRBV30; size: NA; CDR3: CAWSHRDRAIGNTIYF; DNA: TGTGCCTGGAGCCACCGAGACAGGGCGATTGGAAACACCATATATTTT
D: NA; J: TRBJ1-2; V: TRBV4-3; size: once; CDR3: CASSQGLGGKNYGYTF; DNA: TGCGCCAGCAGCCAAGGCCTTGGAGGAAAGAACTATGGCTACACCTTC
D: NA; J: TRBJ2-2; V: TRBV30; size: NA; CDR3: CAWSVSRTGELFF; DNA: TGTGCCTGGAGTGTGTCGAGGACCGGGGAGCTGTTTTTT
D: TRBD2; J: TRBJ2-7; V: TRBV5-5; size: NA; CDR3: CASSLAVGGDYYEQYF; DNA: TGTGCCAGCAGCTTGGCTGTGGGGGGGGACTACTACGAGCAGTACTTC
D: NA; J: TRBJ2-7; V: TRBV2; size: NA; CDR3: CASSQWEQYF; DNA: TGTGCCAGCAGTCAGTGGGAGCAGTACTTC
D: NA; J: TRBJ2-5; V: TRBV20-1; size: NA; CDR3: CSASQGGGQETQYF; DNA: TGCAGTGCTAGTCAAGGGGGGGGGCAAGAGACCCAGTACTTC
D: TRBD1; J: TRBJ2-2; V: TRBV6-5; size: NA; CDR3: CASSYRQGFETGELFF; DNA: TGTGCCAGCAGTTACCGACAGGGGTTCGAAACCGGGGAGCTGTTTTTT
D: TRBD2; J: TRBJ2-5; V: TRBV20-1; size: NA; CDR3: CSASISGGLLETQYF; DNA: TGCAGTGCTAGTATTAGCGGGGGGCTATTAGAGACCCAGTACTTC
D: TRBD1; J: TRBJ2-2; V: TRBV7-9; size: few; CDR3: CASSSPQGADGELFF; DNA: TGTGCCAGCAGCTCCCCACAGGGGGCGGACGGGGAGCTGTTTTTT
D: NA; J: TRBJ1-3; V: TRBV12-3/TRBV12-4; size: NA; CDR3: CASSLRSIYF; DNA: TGTGCCAGCAGTTTACGGTCCATATATTTT
D: TRBD2; J: TRBJ2-3; V: TRBV6-2/TRBV6-3; size: few; CDR3: CASSYGAGGLRDTQYF; DNA: TGTGCCAGCAGTTACGGAGCGGGGGGGCTTAGAGATACGCAGTATTTT
D: NA; J: TRBJ1-3; V: TRBV7-9; size: NA; CDR3: CASSSKGSDGNTIYF; DNA: TGTGCCAGCAGCTCCAAGGGGTCAGATGGAAACACCATATATTTT
D: NA; J: TRBJ2-3; V: TRBV2; size: NA; CDR3: CASSDLSGARDTQYF; DNA: TGTGCCAGCAGTGATCTGTCAGGGGCGAGAGATACGCAGTATTTT
D: TRBD1; J: TRBJ1-3; V: TRBV7-2; size: NA; CDR3: CASSFTGVVGNTIYF; DNA: TGTGCCAGCAGCTTTACAGGGGTGGTGGGAAACACCATATATTTT
D: TRBD1; J: TRBJ2-5; V: TRBV7-6; size: NA; CDR3: CASSLAGQGAGETQYF; DNA: TGTGCCAGCAGCTTAGCGGGACAGGGGGCCGGGGAGACCCAGTACTTC
D: NA; J: TRBJ1-1; V: TRBV7-6; size: NA; CDR3: CASRPGTPNTEAFF; DNA: TGTGCCAGCAGACCCGGGACACCGAACACTGAAGCTTTCTTT
D: NA; J: TRBJ1-1; V: TRBV2; size: once; CDR3: CASSAWGQTEAFF; DNA: TGTGCCAGCAGTGCTTGGGGGCAGACTGAAGCTTTCTTT
D: NA; J: TRBJ1-4; V: TRBV10-1; size: NA; CDR3: CASSESLGAVEKLFF; DNA: TGCGCCAGCAGTGAGTCATTAGGGGCTGTTGAAAAACTGTTTTTT
D: NA; J: TRBJ1-2; V: TRBV4-2; size: NA; CDR3: CASSQSGDGYTF; DNA: TGTGCCAGCAGCCAATCGGGGGATGGCTACACCTTC
D: NA; J: TRBJ2-3; V: TRBV10-3; size: NA; CDR3: CAIRGPRSDTQYF; DNA: TGTGCCATCAGGGGGCCGAGATCAGATACGCAGTATTTT